This entry lists 19 T cell receptor beta chains sequenced from one sample in a study of identical twins. One entry per CDR3 protein results from TCRdb running MiXCR on the 5' RACE reads. The table includes a few hundred thousand distinct CDR3 sequences, about 12% detected once. This sample was shared with a second study, whose subject was yellow fever vaccine responses in identical twins.

The sequencing sample was made of CD8+ T cells sorted from blood. These TCRs come from a woman under 30 in good health.

This clonotype showed up just a few times. V is TRBV6-2 or TRBV6-3 and J is TRBJ1-5; perhaps TRBD1 as D (5 bases). The CDR3 is 14 residues long. V dropped 2 bases and J dropped 9 bases, with 14 bases sitting between them. In germline, CDR1 is MNHEY, CDR2 SVGEGT. The CDR3 nucleotides read TGTGCCAGCAGTTACAGAGAGGGGACGTCGCCCCAGCATTTT. Its translation: CASSYREGTSPQHF.

This clonotype was seen ten or more times. This sequence joins TRBV15 and TRBJ1-1, with D tentatively TRBD1 (5 bases). CDR1 is LNHNV and CDR2 is YYDKDF in the germline V gene (reference sequence). V was pared by 4 bases and J by 2 bases, with 11 bases between. CDR3 length equals 14 residues. CDR3 bases: TGTGCCACCAGCACCAGGGACCAAAACACTGAAGCTTTCTTT. Translation: CATSTRDQNTEAFF.

This sequence joins TRBV5-8 and TRBJ2-1; either TRBD1 or TRBD2 may fit D (5 bases each). This CDR3 is built from 15 residues. Germline loops: CDR1 SGHTS, CDR2 YDEGEE. Trimming took 0 bases from V and 8 from J, leaving 15 bases between them. DNA of the CDR3: TGTGCCAGCAGCTTGGCCAGGGCACTAGGCGATGAGCAGTTCTTC. It encodes CASSLARALGDEQFF.

The chain carries TRBV3-1 and TRBJ1-1; D is unresolved. Germline lookup yields CDR1 LGHDT and CDR2 YNNKEL (reference sequence). V dropped 1 base and J dropped 1 base, with 10 bases sitting between them. This CDR3 is built from 15 residues. This chain's CDR3 is CASSQGGAGNTEAFF. CDR3 DNA: TGTGCCAGCAGCCAAGGAGGAGCAGGGAACACTGAAGCTTTCTTT.

This clonotype was found a few times. The chain links TRBV6-4 to TRBJ2-2; D unclear. The CDR3 has 13 amino acids. CDR1 and CDR2 (germline): MRHNA, SNTAGT. Trimming removed 3 bases from V and 4 bases from J, with 6 bases in between. The CDR3 DNA reads as TGTGCCAGCAGTGAATTAACCACCGGGGAGCTGTTTTTT. As protein: CASSELTTGELFF.

CDR3: CSVEPYLSTEAFF. The DNA for the CDR3 is TGCAGCGTTGAACCGTACTTATCCACTGAAGCTTTCTTT. The chain carries TRBV29-1 and TRBJ1-1, with D hard to call. Trimming removed 2 bases at V and 4 bases at J, with 11 bases between. The CDR3 is made up of 13 amino acids. Germline V gene data show CDR1 as SQVTM and CDR2 as ANQGSEA.

The genes are TRBV5-1 and TRBJ2-7, with 8 bases that match TRBD2. The CDR3 covers 16 residues. The germline gives CDR1 SGHRS, CDR2 YFSETQ. V lost 4 bases to trimming and J lost 3 bases; unmatched junction nucleotides: 12. CDR3 region: CASSVMISGSHYEQYF. The CDR3 DNA is TGCGCCAGCAGCGTGATGATCAGCGGGAGTCACTACGAGCAGTACTTC.

This clonotype was seen a handful of times. The rearrangement uses TRBV13 and TRBJ2-3, with 8 bases matching TRBD1. The CDR3 sequence is 15 residues long. V shed 3 bases and J 1 base; nucleotides not matched to a gene: 3. Germline lookup yields CDR1 PRHDT and CDR2 FYEKMQ (reference sequence). CDR3 protein: CASSFQGAGTDTQYF. The CDR3 bases are TGTGCCAGCAGCTTTCAGGGGGCCGGCACAGATACGCAGTATTTT.

The chain combines TRBV28 with TRBJ1-1, with D tentatively TRBD1 (5 bases). Germline V gene sequence: CDR1 MDHEN, CDR2 SYDVKM. V gave up 7 bases and J gave up 0 bases, with 21 bases separating them. The CDR3 length is 17 residues. CDR3 region: CASTIRTTGLMNTEAFF. CDR3 nucleotides: TGTGCCAGCACCATACGGACAACGGGGCTAATGAACACTGAAGCTTTCTTT.

This clonotype was detected only a few times. The DNA of the CDR3 is TGTGCCAGCAGTGAATCGACAGGGTCCACCTACGAGCAGTACGTC. It codes for CASSESTGSTYEQYV. The gene calls are TRBV2 and TRBJ2-7; TRBD1 agrees at 7 bases. V trimming: 2 bases; J trimming: 2 bases; junction bases outside the gene matches: 6. Germline V gives CDR1 SNHLY, CDR2 FYNNEI. This CDR3 has 15 amino acids.

This chain uses TRBV12-3 or TRBV12-4 with TRBJ2-4; perhaps TRBD1 as D (6 bases). V was clipped by 7 bases and J by 6 bases, with 16 bases between them. CDR3 length: 14 amino acids. CDR3 residues: CASTIGTPSNIQYF. Here the CDR3 DNA reads TGTGCCAGCACCATCGGGACACCTTCAAACATTCAGTACTTC.

This clonotype has more than one count but fewer than ten. In DNA form, the CDR3 reads TGTGCCAGCAGCCCTAACCCAAATGAGCAGTTCTTC. Translating it yields CASSPNPNEQFF. J is TRBJ2-1 and V is TRBV7-8; D unresolved. The CDR3 is 12 residues long. Germline CDR1 is SGHVS and CDR2 is FQNEAQ. With 5 bases removed from V and 7 bases from J, the gap between germline ends came to 9 bases.

This clonotype was counted between two and nine times. V usage is TRBV7-9 and J usage is TRBJ1-5; D ambiguous. V was cut by 4 bases and J by 4 bases, with 8 bases left in between. The CDR3 is made up of 13 amino acids. CDR1 is SEHNR, CDR2 FQNEAQ, per germline (reference sequence). This CDR3 is CASSSGANQPQHF. The CDR3 DNA reads TGTGCCAGCAGCTCAGGAGCGAATCAGCCCCAGCATTTT.

This rearrangement joins TRBV11-2 to TRBJ2-4, with a tentative D call TRBD1 (5 bases). The CDR3 spans 18 residues. Trimming took 2 bases from V and 0 from J, leaving 17 bases between them. Germline CDR1 is SGHAT and CDR2 is FQNNGV. The CDR3 here is CASSLFDSPTLAKNIQYF. The CDR3 DNA follows: TGTGCCAGCAGCTTATTTGACAGCCCTACACTAGCCAAAAACATTCAGTACTTC. Together with reference TRBV11-2 and TRBJ2-4, the CDR3 gives the full variable domain: EAGVAQSPRYKIIEKRQSVAFWCNPISGHATLYWYQQILGQGPKLLIQFQNNGVVDDSQLPKDRFSAERLKGVDSTLKIQPAKLEDSAVYLCASSLFDSPTLAKNIQYFGAGTRLSVL.

This clonotype was counted ten times or more. The rearrangement uses TRBV28 and TRBJ2-1; D not certain. Trimming shortened V by 3 bases and J by 4 bases, and 10 bases separated the two germline ends. The V gene's germline CDR1 is MDHEN and CDR2 SYDVKM. CDR3 length equals 14 residues. The CDR3 here is CASSFAETYNEQFF. CDR3 nucleotide sequence: TGTGCCAGCAGTTTTGCGGAAACTTACAATGAGCAGTTCTTC.

The chain links TRBV27 to TRBJ2-3; 9 bases match TRBD2. Germline CDR1 and CDR2: MNHEY and SMNVEV (reference sequence). The V and J ends lost 2 bases and 5 bases, in that order; junction bases with no gene match: 11. The CDR3 covers 17 residues. This CDR3 is CASSLGGRGVVGDTQYF. As DNA, the CDR3 is TGTGCCAGCAGTTTAGGCGGGAGGGGTGTGGTTGGAGATACGCAGTATTTT.

This clonotype was recorded a few times. The chain links TRBV7-9 to TRBJ2-5; D unclear. Looked up from germline, CDR1 is SEHNR and CDR2 is FQNEAQ (reference sequence). V lost 4 bases and J 2 bases, leaving 17 bases between the germline ends. The CDR3 covers 16 residues. The CDR3 DNA sequence: TGTGCCAGCAGCTCCGATAGTAACCAGGTTCAAGAGACCCAGTACTTC. This codes for CASSSDSNQVQETQYF. Combining the CDR3 with reference TRBV7-9 and TRBJ2-5 gives the whole variable domain DTGVSQNPRHKITKRGQNVTFRCDPISEHNRLYWYRQTLGQGPEFLTYFQNEAQLEKSRLLSDRFSAERPKGSFSTLEIQRTEQGDSAMYLCASSSDSNQVQETQYFGPGTRLLVL.

This clonotype was found a few times. V and J are TRBV5-6 and TRBJ2-7; the D gene is possibly TRBD1 (5 bases). This CDR3 comprises 14 residues. CDR1 is SGHDT, CDR2 YYEEEE, per germline. The V end was cut by 4 bases, the J end by 1 base, with 12 bases between. CDR3 protein: CASSPWGGSYEQYV. The CDR3 nucleotides are TGTGCCAGCAGCCCCTGGGGCGGATCCTACGAGCAGTACGTC.

This clonotype was detected a few times. With a much larger clone just one base away, this may be a read error. The gene calls are TRBV6-1 and TRBJ2-5, with 10 positions matching TRBD1. V lost 5 bases, J lost 3 bases, and 3 bases stayed unmatched. The CDR3 contains 14 residues. CDR1 and CDR2 from the germline V gene are MNHNS and SASEGT. The CDR3 nucleotides are TGTGCCAGCAGTCCCGGGACAGGGGAAGAGACCCAGTACTTC. Its translation is CASSPGTGEETQYF.